These 18 T cell receptor beta chains were sequenced from one sample in a study of shared clonotypes between healthy human individuals. Libraries were prepared by immunoSEQ multiplex PCR; TCRdb keeps only in-frame clonotypes and omits some of them. The sample shows 2 million to 3 million clones, 93% of them seen only once. The sequenced sample consisted of naive CD4+ T cells from PBMCs. Subset indicated: CD45RA+ positively selected. These receptors were taken from a man aged 18 to 30 in good health. Some clones in this sample may be carry-over from other donors' samples.

The chain employs TRBV2 and TRBJ1-4; D remains unclear. Between the trimmed V and J ends, which lost 7 bases and 8 bases, there was a span of 17 bases. Germline CDR1 SNHLY, CDR2 FYNNEI. This CDR3 is built from 14 residues. CDR3 DNA sequence: TGTGCCAGCAAGAAGGAATCGGGGTTCGAAAAACTGTTTTTT. This translates into CASKKESGFEKLFF.

V is TRBV18 and J is TRBJ2-1, with 8 positions matching TRBD1. CDR3 length: 15 amino acids. After removal of 6 bases from V and 6 bases from J, the junction contained 10 bases not matched to a gene. Germline loops: CDR1 KGHSH, CDR2 LQKENI. The CDR3 DNA is TGTGCCAGCTCTCAGGACAGGGCTGATACCAATGAGCAGTTCTTC. Translation: CASSQDRADTNEQFF. Combining the CDR3 with reference TRBV18 and TRBJ2-1 gives the whole variable domain NAGVMQNPRHLVRRRGQEARLRCSPMKGHSHVYWYRQLPEEGLKFMVYLQKENIIDESGMPKERFSAEFPKEGPSILRIQQVVRGDSAAYFCASSQDRADTNEQFFGPGTRLTVL.

This chain connects TRBV6-5 to TRBJ2-1; no definite D call. CDR1 is MNHEY and CDR2 is SVGAGI in the germline V gene. V shed 1 base and J shed 6 bases, with 10 bases lying between them. The CDR3 has 14 residues. The CDR3 sequence: CASSYWRSSNEQFF. The CDR3 nucleotides read TGTGCCAGCAGTTACTGGCGGTCTAGCAATGAGCAGTTCTTC.

As regards this clone: This same CDR3 is encoded by further DNA sequences in the sample. The chain couples TRBV18 to TRBJ1-1; TRBD1 aligns across 8 bases. The germline gives CDR1 KGHSH, CDR2 LQKENI. CDR3 length: 16 amino acids. Trimming removed 3 bases from V and 0 bases from J; junction bases left unmatched: 6. The CDR3 coding sequence is TGTGCCAGCTCACCCGGACAGGGTGGTTTGAACACTGAAGCTTTCTTT. Protein product: CASSPGQGGLNTEAFF.

This CDR3 is CASSPGQARQPQHF. The CDR3 DNA is TGTGCCAGCAGCCCTGGACAGGCCCGGCAGCCCCAGCATTTT. The rearrangement uses TRBV28 and TRBJ1-5, with 7 bases fitting TRBD1. V was pared by 6 bases and J by 7 bases, with 9 bases of the junction left unmatched. The germline V gene encodes CDR1 MDHEN and CDR2 SYDVKM. The CDR3 extends over 14 amino acids.

This chain links TRBV5-4 with TRBJ2-7; 15 bases line up with TRBD2. J was trimmed by 6 bases and V by 4 bases; bases with no gene match: 8. This CDR3 comprises 16 residues. Germline loops: CDR1 SGHNT, CDR2 YYREEE (reference sequence). CDR3: CASSPGTSGRLVEQYF. The CDR3 nucleotides read TGTGCCAGCAGCCCAGGGACTAGCGGGAGGCTGGTCGAGCAGTACTTC.

The V and J genes are TRBV11-2 and TRBJ1-3, with a weak D call TRBD1 (6 bases). V was shortened by 1 base and J by 10 bases, with 8 bases between the two germline ends. Germline V gives CDR1 SGHAT, CDR2 FQNNGV. This CDR3 is 12 amino acids long. The chain's CDR3 is CASSLAGTTIYF. Here the CDR3 DNA reads TGTGCCAGCAGCTTAGCCGGGACAACCATATATTTT.

The CDR3 here is CASSPRDRGGNEQFF. DNA for the CDR3: TGTGCCAGCTCACCCCGGGACAGGGGAGGGAATGAGCAGTTCTTC. The chain carries TRBV18 and TRBJ2-1; 10 bases are a match to TRBD1. The V segment lost 3 bases and the J segment 7 bases; nucleotides outside the gene matches: 6. The CDR3 spans 15 residues. CDR1 is KGHSH and CDR2 is LQKENI in the germline V gene. The entire variable domain, with the rest obtained from reference TRBV18 and TRBJ2-1, is as follows: NAGVMQNPRHLVRRRGQEARLRCSPMKGHSHVYWYRQLPEEGLKFMVYLQKENIIDESGMPKERFSAEFPKEGPSILRIQQVVRGDSAAYFCASSPRDRGGNEQFFGPGTRLTVL.

This chain links TRBV5-1 with TRBJ2-1; 11 bases match TRBD1. CDR1 and CDR2 from the germline V gene are SGHRS and YFSETQ. J lost 4 bases, V lost 6 bases, and 9 bases had no gene match. This CDR3 is built from 16 residues. As DNA, the CDR3 is TGCGCCAGCAACCGCGGACAGGGGGCTTTGTACAATGAGCAGTTCTTC. Amino acid sequence: CASNRGQGALYNEQFF.

V usage is TRBV28 and J usage is TRBJ2-7; either TRBD1 or TRBD2 may supply D (6 bases each). CDR3 length: 14 residues. Trimming took off 9 bases at V and 2 bases at J, with 17 bases between the two ends. The germline V gene has CDR1 MDHEN and CDR2 SYDVKM. The chain's CDR3 is CASLGRGETYEQYF. Written as DNA, the CDR3 is TGTGCCAGTCTGGGAAGGGGGGAAACCTACGAGCAGTACTTC. Looking up the rest from reference TRBV28 and TRBJ2-7 gives the full variable domain: DVKVTQSSRYLVKRTGEKVFLECVQDMDHENMFWYRQDPGLGLRLIYFSYDVKMKEKGDIPEGYSVSREKKERFSLILESASTNQTSMYLCASLGRGETYEQYFGPGTRLTVT.

Here the CDR3 reads CSVVGRNEQFF. In DNA, the CDR3 is TGCAGCGTTGTTGGTCGTAATGAGCAGTTCTTC. The chain joins TRBV29-1 to TRBJ2-1; D is ambiguous. V shed 4 bases and J shed 7 bases, with 8 bases lying between them. The CDR3 consists of 11 residues. Germline CDR1 reads SQVTM; CDR2 reads ANQGSEA.

The chain carries TRBV5-1 and TRBJ1-5, with 7 bases matching TRBD1. This CDR3 spans 15 amino acids. Germline-derived CDR1 and CDR2 are SGHRS and YFSETQ. The V gene end was trimmed by 4 bases and the J gene end by 4 bases; junction bases not matched to a gene: 8. CDR3 protein: CASSPEGAENQPQHF. The DNA of the CDR3 is TGCGCCAGCAGCCCGGAGGGGGCGGAGAATCAGCCCCAGCATTTT.

V gene TRBV28 combines with J gene TRBJ1-3, with no clear D. Germline values: CDR1 MDHEN, CDR2 SYDVKM. V lost 5 bases and J lost 5, with 10 bases in between. The CDR3 consists of 13 residues. The CDR3 DNA reads TGTGCCAGCAGTAACATCGAAAGAAACACCATATATTTT. It encodes CASSNIERNTIYF.

This clone has a handful of counts. This chain joins TRBV10-3 and TRBJ1-1, with unresolved D. V was cut by 4 bases and J by 7 bases, with 10 bases left in between. The CDR3 loop spans 12 amino acids. Per the germline V gene, CDR1 is ENHRY and CDR2 is SYGVKD. The CDR3 DNA follows: TGTGCCATCAGTGGGATAATAGGTGAAGCTTTCTTT. It codes for CAISGIIGEAFF.

The chain is built from TRBV5-1 and TRBJ1-4; D might be TRBD1 (6 bases). Trimming pared 4 bases from V and 7 bases from J, leaving 20 bases between. CDR3 length: 16 amino acids. Germline V gives CDR1 SGHRS, CDR2 YFSETQ. CDR3: CASSNGWTAGSEKLFF. CDR3 DNA sequence: TGCGCCAGCAGCAACGGCTGGACAGCTGGGTCTGAAAAACTGTTTTTT. The full variable domain, its missing parts supplied by reference TRBV5-1 and TRBJ1-4, is KAGVTQTPRYLIKTRGQQVTLSCSPISGHRSVSWYQQTPGQGLQFLFEYFSETQRNKGNFPGRFSGRQFSNSRSEMNVSTLELGDSALYLCASSNGWTAGSEKLFFGSGTQLSVL.

This chain links TRBV4-3 with TRBJ1-2; TRBD1 is a possible D gene (6 bases). V dropped 0 bases and J dropped 5 bases, with 13 bases sitting between them. The CDR3 has 15 residues. From germline, CDR1 is LGHNA and CDR2 YSLEER. The CDR3 protein is CASSQDPRQEYGYTF. For the CDR3, the DNA is TGCGCCAGCAGCCAAGATCCCCGACAGGAGTATGGCTACACCTTC.

Here the CDR3 DNA reads TGTGCCAGCAGTCGCGGGACAGCGTGGGACGAGCAGTACTTC. This codes for CASSRGTAWDEQYF. J is TRBJ2-7 and V is TRBV5-4; D is possibly TRBD1 (7 bases). The CDR3 spans 14 residues. Trimming took off 5 bases at V and 5 bases at J, with 17 bases between the two ends. Germline CDR1 reads SGHNT; CDR2 reads YYREEE (reference sequence).

The genes are TRBV5-6 and TRBJ2-3; 10 nucleotides match TRBD2. This CDR3 has 19 residues. CDR1 is SGHDT, CDR2 YYEEEE, per germline. V trimming: 4 bases; J trimming: 4 bases; junction bases outside the gene matches: 18. The CDR3 reads CASSARGLAGLALADTQYF. DNA of the CDR3: TGTGCCAGCAGCGCGAGGGGTTTGGCGGGACTAGCGTTGGCAGATACGCAGTATTTT.